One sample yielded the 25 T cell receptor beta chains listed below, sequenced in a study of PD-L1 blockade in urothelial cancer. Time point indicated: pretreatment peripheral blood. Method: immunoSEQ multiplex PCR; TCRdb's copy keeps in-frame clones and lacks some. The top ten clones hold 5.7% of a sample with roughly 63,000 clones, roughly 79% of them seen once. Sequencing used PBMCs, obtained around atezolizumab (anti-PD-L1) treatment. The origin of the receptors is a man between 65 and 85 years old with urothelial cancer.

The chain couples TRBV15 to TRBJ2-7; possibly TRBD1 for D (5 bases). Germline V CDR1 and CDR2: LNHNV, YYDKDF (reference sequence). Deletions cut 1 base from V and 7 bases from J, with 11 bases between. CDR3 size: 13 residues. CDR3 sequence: CATSRARKGEQYF. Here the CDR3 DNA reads TGTGCCACCAGCAGAGCTCGCAAGGGGGAGCAGTACTTC. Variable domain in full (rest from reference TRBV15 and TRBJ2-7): DAMVIQNPRYQVTQFGKPVTLSCSQTLNHNVMYWYQQKSSQAPKLLFHYYDKDFNNEADTPDNFQSRRPNTSFCFLDIRSPGLGDTAMYLCATSRARKGEQYFGPGTRLTVT.

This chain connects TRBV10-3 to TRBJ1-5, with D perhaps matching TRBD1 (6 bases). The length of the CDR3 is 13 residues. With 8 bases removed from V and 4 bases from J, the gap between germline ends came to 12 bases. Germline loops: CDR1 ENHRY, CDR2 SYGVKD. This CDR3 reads CAIQGGNNQPQHF. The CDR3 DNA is TGTGCCATCCAAGGGGGTAATAATCAGCCCCAGCATTTT.

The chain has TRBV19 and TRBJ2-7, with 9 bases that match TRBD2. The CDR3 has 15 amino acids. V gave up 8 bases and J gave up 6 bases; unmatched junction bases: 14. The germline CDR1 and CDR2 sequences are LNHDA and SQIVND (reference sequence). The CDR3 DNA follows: TGTGCCAGTCGCCCAAATAGCGGGAGATCGAGCGAGCAGTACTTC. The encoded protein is CASRPNSGRSSEQYF.

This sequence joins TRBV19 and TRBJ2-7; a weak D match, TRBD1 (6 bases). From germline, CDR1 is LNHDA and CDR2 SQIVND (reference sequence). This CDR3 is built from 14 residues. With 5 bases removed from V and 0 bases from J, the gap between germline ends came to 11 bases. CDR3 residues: CASSRGTHSYEQYF. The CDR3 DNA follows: TGTGCCAGTAGTCGAGGGACACACTCCTACGAGCAGTACTTC. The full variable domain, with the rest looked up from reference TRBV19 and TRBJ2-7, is DGGITQSPKYLFRKEGQNVTLSCEQNLNHDAMYWYRQDPGQGLRLIYYSQIVNDFQKGDIAEGYSVSREKKESFPLTVTSAQKNPTAFYLCASSRGTHSYEQYFGPGTRLTVT.

CDR3 nucleotides: TGTGCCAGCAGGGAACCGGGACTAGCTGATAACAATGAGCAGTTCTTC. Encoded protein: CASREPGLADNNEQFF. The V call is TRBV2, the J call TRBJ2-1; TRBD2 aligns across 9 bases. The ends lost 6 bases at V and 5 bases at J; junction bases unmatched: 11. CDR3 length: 16 residues. Germline V gene lookup returns CDR1 SNHLY and CDR2 FYNNEI.

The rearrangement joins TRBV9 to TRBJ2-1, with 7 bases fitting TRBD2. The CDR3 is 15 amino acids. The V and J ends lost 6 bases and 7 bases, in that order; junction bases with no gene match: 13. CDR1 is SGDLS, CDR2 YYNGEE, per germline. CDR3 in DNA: TGTGCCAGCACCACCCGGGGGGACGCAGGGAATGAGCAGTTCTTC. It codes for CASTTRGDAGNEQFF.

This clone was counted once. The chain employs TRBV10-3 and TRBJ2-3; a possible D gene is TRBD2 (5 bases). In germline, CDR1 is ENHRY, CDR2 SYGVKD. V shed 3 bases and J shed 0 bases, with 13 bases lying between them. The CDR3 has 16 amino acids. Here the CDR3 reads CAISDKSRVSTDTQYF. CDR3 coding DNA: TGTGCCATCAGTGATAAGTCGCGGGTTAGCACAGATACGCAGTATTTT.

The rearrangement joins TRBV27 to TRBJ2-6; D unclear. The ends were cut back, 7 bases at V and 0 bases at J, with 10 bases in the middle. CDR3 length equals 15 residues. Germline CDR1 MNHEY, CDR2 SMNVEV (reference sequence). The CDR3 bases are TGTGCCAGCACCTACCAGGCCTCTGGGGCCAACGTCCTGACTTTC. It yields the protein CASTYQASGANVLTF. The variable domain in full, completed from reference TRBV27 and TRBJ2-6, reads EAQVTQNPRYLITVTGKKLTVTCSQNMNHEYMSWYRQDPGLGLRQIYYSMNVEVTDKGDVPEGYKVSRKEKRNFPLILESPSPNQTSLYFCASTYQASGANVLTFGAGSRLTVL.

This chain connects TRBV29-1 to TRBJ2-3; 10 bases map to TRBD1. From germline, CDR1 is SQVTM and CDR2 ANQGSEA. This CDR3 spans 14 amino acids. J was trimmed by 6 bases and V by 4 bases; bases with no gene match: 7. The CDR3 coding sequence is TGCAGCGTTGCCGGGACAGGGGTTGGGGATACGCAGTATTTT. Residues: CSVAGTGVGDTQYF.

CDR3 sequence: CASSLLAGGPSTDTQYF. In DNA form, the CDR3 reads TGTGCCAGCAGCCTACTAGCGGGAGGACCGAGCACAGATACGCAGTATTTT. The chain combines TRBV11-1 with TRBJ2-3, with 12 nucleotides matching TRBD2. Trimming took 5 bases from V and 0 from J; bases not matched to a gene: 6. The CDR3 sequence is 17 residues long. The germline CDR1 and CDR2 sequences are SGHAT and FQDESV (reference sequence). The entire variable domain, with the rest obtained from reference TRBV11-1 and TRBJ2-3, is as follows: EAEVAQSPRYKITEKSQAVAFWCDPISGHATLYWYRQILGQGPELLVQFQDESVVDDSQLPKDRFSAERLKGVDSTLKIQPAELGDSAMYLCASSLLAGGPSTDTQYFGPGTRLTVL.

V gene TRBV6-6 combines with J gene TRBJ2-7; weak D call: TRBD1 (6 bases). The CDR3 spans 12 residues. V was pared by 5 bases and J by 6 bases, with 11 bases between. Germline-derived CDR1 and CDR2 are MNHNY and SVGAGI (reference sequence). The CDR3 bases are TGTGCCAGCAGTCTCGGGACAACCGAGCAGTACTTC. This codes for CASSLGTTEQYF.

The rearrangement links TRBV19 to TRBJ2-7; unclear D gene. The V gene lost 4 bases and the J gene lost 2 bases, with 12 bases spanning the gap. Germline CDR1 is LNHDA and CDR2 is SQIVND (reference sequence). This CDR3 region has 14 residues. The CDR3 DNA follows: TGTGCCAGTAGTACCCAGACTGGCCCCTACGAGCAGTACTTC. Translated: CASSTQTGPYEQYF.

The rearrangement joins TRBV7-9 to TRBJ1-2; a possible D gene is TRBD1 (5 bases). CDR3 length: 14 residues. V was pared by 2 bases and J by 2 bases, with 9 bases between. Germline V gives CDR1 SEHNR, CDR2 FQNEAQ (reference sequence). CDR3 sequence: CASSLREGNYGYTF. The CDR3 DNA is TGTGCCAGCAGCTTAAGGGAGGGGAACTATGGCTACACCTTC.

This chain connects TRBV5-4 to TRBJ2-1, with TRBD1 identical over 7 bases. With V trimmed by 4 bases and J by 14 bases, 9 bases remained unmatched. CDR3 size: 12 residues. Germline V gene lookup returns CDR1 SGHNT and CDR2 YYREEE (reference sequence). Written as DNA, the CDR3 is TGTGCCAGCAGCAATTCGACAGGGTGGAAGTTCTTC. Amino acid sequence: CASSNSTGWKFF. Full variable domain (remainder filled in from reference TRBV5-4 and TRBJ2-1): ETGVTQSPTHLIKTRGQQVTLRCSSQSGHNTVSWYQQALGQGPQFIFQYYREEENGRGNFPPRFSGLQFPNYSSELNVNALELDDSALYLCASSNSTGWKFFGPGTRLTVL.

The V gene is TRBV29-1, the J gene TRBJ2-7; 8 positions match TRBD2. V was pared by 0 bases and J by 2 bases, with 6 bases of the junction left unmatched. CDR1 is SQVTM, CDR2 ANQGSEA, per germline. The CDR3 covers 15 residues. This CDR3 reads CSVEDLSGSTYEQYF. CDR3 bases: TGCAGCGTTGAAGATCTCAGCGGGAGTACCTACGAGCAGTACTTC.

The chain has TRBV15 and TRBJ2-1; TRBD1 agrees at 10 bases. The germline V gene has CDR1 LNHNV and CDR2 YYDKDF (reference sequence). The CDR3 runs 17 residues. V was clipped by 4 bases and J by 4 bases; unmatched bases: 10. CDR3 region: CATSTRTGGILYNEQFF. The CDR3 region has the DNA TGTGCCACCAGCACAAGGACAGGGGGTATTTTATACAATGAGCAGTTCTTC.

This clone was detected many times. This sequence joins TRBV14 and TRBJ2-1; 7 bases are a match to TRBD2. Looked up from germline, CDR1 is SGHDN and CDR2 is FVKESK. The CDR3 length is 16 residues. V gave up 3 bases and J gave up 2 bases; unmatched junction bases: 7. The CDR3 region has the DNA TGTGCCAGCAGCCAGGTCGGGGGGTCCCCCTACAATGAGCAGTTCTTC. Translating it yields CASSQVGGSPYNEQFF.

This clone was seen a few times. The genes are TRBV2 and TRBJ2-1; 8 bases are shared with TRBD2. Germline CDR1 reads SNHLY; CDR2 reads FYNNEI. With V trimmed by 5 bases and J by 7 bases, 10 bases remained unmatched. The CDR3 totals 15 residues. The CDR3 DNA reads TGTGCCAGCAGTCTGGGGGGACTAGAAGTAAATGAGCAGTTCTTC. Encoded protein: CASSLGGLEVNEQFF.

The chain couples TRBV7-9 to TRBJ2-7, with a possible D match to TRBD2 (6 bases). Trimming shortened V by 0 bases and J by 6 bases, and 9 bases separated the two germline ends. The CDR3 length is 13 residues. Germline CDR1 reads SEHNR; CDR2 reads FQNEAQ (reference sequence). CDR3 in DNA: TGTGCCAGCAGCTTAGCCGGGGGAAGCGAGCAGTACTTC. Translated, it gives CASSLAGGSEQYF.

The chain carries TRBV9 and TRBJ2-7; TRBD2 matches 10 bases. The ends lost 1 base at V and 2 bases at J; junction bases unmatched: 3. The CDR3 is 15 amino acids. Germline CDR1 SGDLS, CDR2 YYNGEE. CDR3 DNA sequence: TGTGCCAGCAGCGTACTAGCGGGAGAAACCTACGAGCAGTACTTC. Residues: CASSVLAGETYEQYF.

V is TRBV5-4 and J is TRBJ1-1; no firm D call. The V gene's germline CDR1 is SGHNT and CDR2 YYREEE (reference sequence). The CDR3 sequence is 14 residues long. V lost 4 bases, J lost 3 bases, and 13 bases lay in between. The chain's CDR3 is CASSPRSVYTEAFF. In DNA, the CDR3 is TGTGCCAGCAGCCCTCGGTCCGTCTACACTGAAGCTTTCTTT.

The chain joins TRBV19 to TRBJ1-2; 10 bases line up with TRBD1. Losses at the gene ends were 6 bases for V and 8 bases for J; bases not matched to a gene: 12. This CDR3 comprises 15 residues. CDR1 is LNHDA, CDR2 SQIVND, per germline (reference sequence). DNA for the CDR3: TGTGCCAGTAGGCGAACCGGGACAGGGGATGGCGGCTACACCTTC. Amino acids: CASRRTGTGDGGYTF.

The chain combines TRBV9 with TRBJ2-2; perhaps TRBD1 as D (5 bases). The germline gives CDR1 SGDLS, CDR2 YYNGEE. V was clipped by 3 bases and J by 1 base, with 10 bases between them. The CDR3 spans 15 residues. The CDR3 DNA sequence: TGTGCCAGCAGCGCTCAAGGACAGAACACCGGGGAGCTGTTTTTT. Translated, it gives CASSAQGQNTGELFF.

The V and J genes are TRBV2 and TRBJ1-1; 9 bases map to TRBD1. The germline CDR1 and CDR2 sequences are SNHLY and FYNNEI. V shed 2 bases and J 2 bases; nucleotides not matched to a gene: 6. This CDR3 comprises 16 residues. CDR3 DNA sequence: TGTGCCAGCAGTGAACCTGACAGGGGGGGAAACACTGAAGCTTTCTTT. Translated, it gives CASSEPDRGGNTEAFF. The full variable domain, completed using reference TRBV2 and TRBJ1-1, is EPEVTQTPSHQVTQMGQEVILRCVPISNHLYFYWYRQILGQKVEFLVSFYNNEISEKSEIFDDQFSVERPDGSNFTLKIRSTKLEDSAMYFCASSEPDRGGNTEAFFGQGTRLTVV.

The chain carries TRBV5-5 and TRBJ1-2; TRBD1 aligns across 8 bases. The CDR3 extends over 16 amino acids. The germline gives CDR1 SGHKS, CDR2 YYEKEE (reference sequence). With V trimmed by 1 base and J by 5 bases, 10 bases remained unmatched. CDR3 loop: CASSLSTGGPPYGYTF. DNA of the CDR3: TGTGCCAGCAGCTTGTCTACAGGGGGTCCACCATATGGCTACACCTTC.